A single T cell receptor (beta chain) is shown here with its context. The source of the sample is a study of blood T cell repertoires in COVID-19. Per the germline V gene, CDR1 is ENHRY and CDR2 is SYGVKD. Unmatched junction bases numbered 15, after V lost 6 bases and J lost 7 bases. CDR3 length: 17 residues. The assay was immunoSEQ multiplex PCR, and TCRdb's table has in-frame clones only and misses some. The sample carries approximately 340,000 clones, around 80% recorded once. V gene TRBV10-3 combines with J gene TRBJ2-1; TRBD2 aligns across 10 bases. The clonotype was recovered from a man aged 25 to 40 with active or convalescent COVID-19. Sequenced: peripheral blood. CDR3 residues: CAIRGQRGGPGGNEQFF. The CDR3 coding sequence is TGTGCCATCAGGGGCCAGCGGGGGGGCCCAGGGGGTAATGAGCAGTTCTTC.